The 6 T cell receptor beta chains below were found in one sample sequenced in a study of molecular identifiers for immune sequencing clone quantification. TCRdb fed the PCR reads into MiXCR, producing one record per CDR3 protein. The repertoire holds about 65,000 distinct CDR3 sequences, with about a fifth as singletons. Sequenced input: naive CD8+ T cells from blood, with Jurkat cell RNA spiked in. The sample's subset: FACS-sorted CD8+CD4-CCR7+CD45RA+ naive T cells. These receptors were taken from a human donor in good health. Some libraries in this study had Jurkat cell RNA spiked in.

This clonotype came up many times. This chain connects TRBV29-1 to TRBJ2-2, with D unclear. The CDR3 length is 13 residues. Trimming shortened V by 6 bases and J by 1 base, and 9 bases separated the two germline ends. The V gene's germline CDR1 is SQVTM and CDR2 ANQGSEA. In DNA, the CDR3 is TGCAGCGTCCTTCGGCAGAACACCGGGGAGCTGTTTTTT. It translates to CSVLRQNTGELFF.

This clonotype appeared once. This chain joins TRBV2 and TRBJ2-7; no reliable D call. The CDR3 length is 12 residues. Trimming took 1 base from V and 5 from J, leaving 6 bases between them. Germline lookup yields CDR1 SNHLY and CDR2 FYNNEI. CDR3 amino acids: CASSEVLDEQYF. DNA of the CDR3: TGTGCCAGCAGTGAAGTTCTAGACGAGCAGTACTTC.

There are many counts of this clonotype. The CDR3 sequence is CASSLAGTSGSRYNEQFF. The CDR3 bases are TGCGCCAGCAGCTTGGCAGGGACTAGCGGGAGTAGGTACAATGAGCAGTTCTTC. This chain links TRBV5-1 with TRBJ2-1; the match to TRBD2 covers 14 bases. V lost 0 bases and J lost 4; bases outside the gene matches: 6. The CDR3 spans 18 residues. Germline V lookup: CDR1 SGHRS, CDR2 YFSETQ. Drawing the rest from reference TRBV5-1 and TRBJ2-1, the complete variable domain is KAGVTQTPRYLIKTRGQQVTLSCSPISGHRSVSWYQQTPGQGLQFLFEYFSETQRNKGNFPGRFSGRQFSNSRSEMNVSTLELGDSALYLCASSLAGTSGSRYNEQFFGPGTRLTVL.

There are many counts of this clonotype. This chain joins TRBV7-8 and TRBJ2-1, with 10 positions matching TRBD2. Per germline, CDR1 SGHVS and CDR2 FQNEAQ. Germline trimming cut 1 base from V and 0 bases from J; bases unmatched to any gene: 6. The CDR3 contains 18 residues. The CDR3 nucleotides read TGTGCCAGCAGCTTAGGACTAGCGGGCTCGCTCTCCTACAATGAGCAGTTCTTC. Amino acid sequence: CASSLGLAGSLSYNEQFF. The variable domain in full, completed from reference TRBV7-8 and TRBJ2-1, reads GAGVSQSPRYKVAKRGQDVALRCDPISGHVSLFWYQQALGQGPEFLTYFQNEAQLDKSGLPSDRFFAERPEGSVSTLKIQRTQQEDSAVYLCASSLGLAGSLSYNEQFFGPGTRLTVL.

This clonotype was found many times. The chain is built from TRBV19 and TRBJ2-7; 10 bases match TRBD2. With 1 base clipped from V and 5 bases from J, the junction kept 5 bases outside the gene matches. Germline V lookup: CDR1 LNHDA, CDR2 SQIVND (reference sequence). The CDR3 spans 15 residues. CDR3 in amino acids: CASSIGASGSHEQYF. In DNA, the CDR3 is TGTGCCAGTAGTATAGGGGCTAGCGGGAGCCACGAGCAGTACTTC.

With regard to this clonotype: A much larger clone lies a single base off, so this may be a read error. The V gene is TRBV7-8, the J gene TRBJ1-5; D uncertain. Trimming removed 1 base at V and 1 base at J, with 11 bases between. Per the germline V gene, CDR1 is SGHVS and CDR2 is FQNEAQ. The CDR3 runs to 16 residues. The chain's CDR3 is CASSLEVRRSNQPQHF. CDR3 DNA: TGTGCCAGCAGCTTAGAAGTGAGACGCAGCAATCAGCCCCAGCATTTT.